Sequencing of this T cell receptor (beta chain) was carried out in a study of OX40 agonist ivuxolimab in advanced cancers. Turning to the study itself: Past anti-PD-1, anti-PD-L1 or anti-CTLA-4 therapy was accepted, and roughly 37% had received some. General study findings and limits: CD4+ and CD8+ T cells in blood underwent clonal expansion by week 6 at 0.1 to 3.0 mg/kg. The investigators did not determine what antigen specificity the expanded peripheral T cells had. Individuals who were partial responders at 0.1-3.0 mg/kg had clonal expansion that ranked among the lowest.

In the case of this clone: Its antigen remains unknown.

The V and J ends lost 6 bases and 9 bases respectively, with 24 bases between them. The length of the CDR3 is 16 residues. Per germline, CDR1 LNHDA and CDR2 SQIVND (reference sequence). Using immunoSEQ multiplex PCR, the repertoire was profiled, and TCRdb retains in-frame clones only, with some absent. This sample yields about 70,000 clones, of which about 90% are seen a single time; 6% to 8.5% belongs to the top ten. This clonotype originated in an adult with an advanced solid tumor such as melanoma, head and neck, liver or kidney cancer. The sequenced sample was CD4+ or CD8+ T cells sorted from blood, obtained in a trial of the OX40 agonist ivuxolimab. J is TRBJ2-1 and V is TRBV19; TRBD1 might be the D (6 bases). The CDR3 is CASRSVSGQHLSEQFF. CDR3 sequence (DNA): TGTGCCAGTAGAAGCGTGTCCGGACAGCATCTTAGTGAGCAGTTCTTC.